This TCR beta chain was profiled in a study of blood T cells in healthy people across ages. General study points: There were more naive CD4+ cells and higher diversity in long-lived donors than in aged donors.

Sample-barcoded 5' priming and a J-beta primer mix drove a second PCR of roughly 6 to 12 cycles. TCRdb analysed the 5' RACE reads with MiXCR anew, one entry per CDR3 protein. The top ten clones hold approximately 10% of a sample with approximately 1.5 million distinct CDR3 sequences, about 31% of them seen once. To note about this clonotype: Its cognate antigen is unknown.

This TCR came from a young woman in good health. Sequencing used blood.

CDR3 bases: TGTGCCAGCAGCGTAGGGGATACAGGGGGCTACACTGAAGCTTTCTTT. As protein: CASSVGDTGGYTEAFF. The chain recombines TRBV9 with TRBJ1-1; 9 nucleotides agree with TRBD1. Looked up from germline, CDR1 is SGDLS and CDR2 is YYNGEE. The CDR3 length is 16 residues. V was pared by 0 bases and J by 3 bases, with 6 bases of the junction left unmatched.